Shown below are 10 T cell receptor beta chains from a single sample sequenced in a study of blood T cell repertoires in COVID-19. Profiling relied on immunoSEQ multiplex PCR, and the TCRdb table lists in-frame clones only, not all of them. Of approximately 87,000 clones in the sample, approximately 78% are singletons; the top ten hold roughly a sixth. The specimen sequenced was peripheral blood. The receptors derive from a woman older than 75 with acute or convalescent COVID-19.

The chain carries TRBV6-5 and TRBJ1-3; 7 bases align to TRBD1. The V gene's germline CDR1 is MNHEY and CDR2 SVGAGI. Trimming cost V 0 bases and J 6 bases; bases outside gene matches: 5. This CDR3 is built from 15 residues. CDR3 nucleotides: TGTGCCAGCAGTTACTCCCGGGACAGACAAAACACCATATATTTT. Amino acid sequence: CASSYSRDRQNTIYF.

The V and J genes are TRBV7-9 and TRBJ1-2; 7 bases line up with TRBD1. The CDR3 has 15 residues. Trimming at V came to 4 bases and at J to 4 bases, leaving 9 bases not matched to a gene. Per germline, CDR1 SEHNR and CDR2 FQNEAQ (reference sequence). In nucleotides, the CDR3 is TGTGCCAGCAGCTCACTGTGGGACAGTCTCTATGGCTACACCTTC. Encoded protein: CASSSLWDSLYGYTF. Full variable domain (remainder filled in from reference TRBV7-9 and TRBJ1-2): DTGVSQNPRHKITKRGQNVTFRCDPISEHNRLYWYRQTLGQGPEFLTYFQNEAQLEKSRLLSDRFSAERPKGSFSTLEIQRTEQGDSAMYLCASSSLWDSLYGYTFGSGTRLTVV.

The chain recombines TRBV30 with TRBJ1-4; 7 nucleotides agree with TRBD1. V trimming: 3 bases; J trimming: 3 bases; junction bases outside the gene matches: 19. This CDR3 is built from 19 residues. Germline V gives CDR1 GTSNPN, CDR2 SVGIG (reference sequence). CDR3 in amino acids: CAWRTPTGILAGANEKLFF. For the CDR3, the DNA is TGTGCCTGGAGGACTCCGACAGGGATATTGGCCGGGGCTAATGAAAAACTGTTTTTT.

The chain combines TRBV2 with TRBJ2-5; D is possibly TRBD2 (7 bases). This CDR3 contains 13 residues. V lost 2 bases, J lost 7 bases, and 11 bases lay in between. Germline values: CDR1 SNHLY, CDR2 FYNNEI. The DNA for the CDR3 is TGTGCCAGCAGTGAAAGAGGGGGGGGGACCCAGTACTTC. Its translation is CASSERGGGTQYF.

A few counts support this clone. The genes are TRBV15 and TRBJ2-2; tentatively, D is TRBD2 (6 bases). Germline V gene sequence: CDR1 LNHNV, CDR2 YYDKDF (reference sequence). The CDR3 runs to 18 residues. Trimming took 0 bases from V and 4 from J, leaving 18 bases between them. The CDR3 DNA sequence: TGTGCCACCAGCAGAGATGGAGGGAGCGGGCCGGGCACCGGGGAGCTGTTTTTT. Translating gives CATSRDGGSGPGTGELFF.

The chain is built from TRBV28 and TRBJ1-1, with no clear D. Germline values: CDR1 MDHEN, CDR2 SYDVKM. The ends were cut back, 5 bases at V and 7 bases at J, with 17 bases in the middle. CDR3 length equals 14 residues. The CDR3 region has the DNA TGTGCCAGCAGTGGTTGGTGGCTAGAGGGTGAAGCTTTCTTT. It translates to CASSGWWLEGEAFF.

CDR3 amino acids: CASSFGQTSTDTQYF. CDR3 bases: TGTGCCAGCAGCTTTGGACAGACGAGCACAGATACGCAGTATTTT. V is TRBV5-6 and J is TRBJ2-3, with TRBD1 as a possible D gene (6 bases). Germline CDR1 and CDR2: SGHDT and YYEEEE. CDR3 length: 15 residues. The V end lost 2 bases, the J end lost 0 bases, and 10 bases lay between the germline ends.

This chain links TRBV12-3 or TRBV12-4 with TRBJ1-5, with D unclear. Trimming stripped 0 bases from V and 2 bases from J, with 2 bases between. This CDR3 region has 13 residues. The CDR3 is CASSLAGNQPQHF. In DNA, the CDR3 is TGTGCCAGCAGTTTAGCCGGCAATCAGCCCCAGCATTTT.

The chain couples TRBV6-5 to TRBJ1-5; maybe TRBD1 (6 bases). Trimming took 7 bases from V and 2 from J, leaving 15 bases between them. The CDR3 extends over 15 amino acids. Germline V gene data show CDR1 as MNHEY and CDR2 as SVGAGI. Here the CDR3 DNA reads TGTGCCAGCACTATGAGACAGGTGGGCAATCAGCCCCAGCATTTT. It codes for CASTMRQVGNQPQHF.

This clone was picked up one time. CDR3 protein: CASSYQTTGSEQYF. The CDR3 nucleotides are TGTGCCAGCAGTTATCAAACGACAGGGAGCGAGCAGTACTTC. V and J are TRBV6-5 and TRBJ2-7; TRBD1 agrees at 7 bases. This CDR3 is 14 amino acids long. After removal of 3 bases from V and 6 bases from J, the junction contained 8 bases not matched to a gene. Per the germline V gene, CDR1 is MNHEY and CDR2 is SVGAGI.